This note documents a single T cell receptor (beta chain) sequence. Antigen: not known. Only in-frame clones appear in the TCRdb table, and some are missing; sequencing was by immunoSEQ multiplex PCR. Of 110,000 to 150,000 clones listed, just over 90% were seen once; the top ten hold roughly 2%. This record belongs to a study of T cell responses to AZD1222 COVID-19 vaccine. Overall study results and limits: As reported, nearly half of all spike-specific TCRs target variant regions that are unmutated. White British donors predominated, females outnumbered males, and clonal diversity was possibly underestimated. Only 5 or 6 individuals given AZD1222 were seropositive at baseline.

V gave up 5 bases and J gave up 3 bases; unmatched junction bases: 4. The CDR3 totals 14 residues. CDR1 and CDR2 (germline): LNHDA, SQIVND (reference sequence). This sequence joins TRBV19 and TRBJ1-5; the match to TRBD1 covers 7 bases. The starting material was peripheral blood, obtained on day 0 of AZD1222 vaccination. The clonotype originates from an adult in good health. The CDR3 reads CASSSRGFNQPQHF. In DNA form, the CDR3 reads TGTGCCAGTAGTTCCAGGGGGTTCAATCAGCCCCAGCATTTT.